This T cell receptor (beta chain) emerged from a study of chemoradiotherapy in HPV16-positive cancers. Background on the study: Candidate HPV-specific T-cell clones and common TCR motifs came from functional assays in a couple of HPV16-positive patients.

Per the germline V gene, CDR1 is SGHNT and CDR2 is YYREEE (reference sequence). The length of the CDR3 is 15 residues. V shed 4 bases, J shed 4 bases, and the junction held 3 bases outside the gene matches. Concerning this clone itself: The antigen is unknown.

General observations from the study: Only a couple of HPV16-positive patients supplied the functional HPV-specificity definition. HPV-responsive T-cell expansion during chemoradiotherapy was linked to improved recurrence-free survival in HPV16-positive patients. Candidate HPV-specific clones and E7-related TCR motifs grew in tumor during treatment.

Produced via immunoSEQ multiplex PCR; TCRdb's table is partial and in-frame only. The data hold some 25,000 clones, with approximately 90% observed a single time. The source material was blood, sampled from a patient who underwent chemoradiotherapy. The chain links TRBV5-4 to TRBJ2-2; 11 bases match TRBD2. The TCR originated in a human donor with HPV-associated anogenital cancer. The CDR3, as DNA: TGTGCCAGCAGCCCCGGGACTAGCGGCACCGGGGAGCTGTTTTTT. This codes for CASSPGTSGTGELFF.